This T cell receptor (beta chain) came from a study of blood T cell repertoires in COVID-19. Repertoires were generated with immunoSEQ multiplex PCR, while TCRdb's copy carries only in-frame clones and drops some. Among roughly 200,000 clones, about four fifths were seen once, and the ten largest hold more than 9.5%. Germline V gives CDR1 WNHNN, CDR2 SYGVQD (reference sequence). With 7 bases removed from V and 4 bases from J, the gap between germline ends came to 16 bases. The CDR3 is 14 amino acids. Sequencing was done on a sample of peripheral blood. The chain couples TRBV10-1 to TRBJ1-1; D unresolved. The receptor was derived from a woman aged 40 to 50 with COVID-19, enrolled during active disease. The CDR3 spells CASTLDAGSTEAFF. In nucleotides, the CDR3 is TGCGCCAGCACCTTGGACGCGGGGAGCACTGAAGCTTTCTTT.